This T cell receptor beta chain was recovered during a study of blood T cell repertoires in COVID-19. Study-level information: Samples taken during acute and convalescent COVID-19 were collected in the United States, Italy and Spain. The cDNA or gDNA used as material had been derived from T cells, B-cell-depleted T cells, or PBMCs.

Patients at the Seattle site were enrolled during active infection and followed longitudinally. This clone was recorded only once. Per the original data handling: Nucleated cell number was recorded as an estimate derived from reference gene primer amplification. Data came from immunoSEQ multiplex PCR; TCRdb stores just in-frame clones and leaves some out. D and trimming were read from the DNA, whereas the V and J calls and clone size are those reported in that table. The sample records hundreds of thousands of clones, about 84% being singletons. V gave up 1 base and J gave up 10 bases; unmatched junction bases: 5. CDR3 length: 13 amino acids.

The sequenced sample was peripheral blood. The chain combines TRBV12-3 or TRBV12-4 with TRBJ1-1, with TRBD1 matching 8 bases. This sequence originates from a woman aged 80 or older with COVID-19, enrolled during active disease. The CDR3, as DNA: TGTGCCAGCAGTTTAGTGGGACAGGCGAGAGCTTTCTTT. This encodes CASSLVGQARAFF.